These 10 T cell receptor beta chains came from one sample sequenced in a study of shared clonotypes between healthy human individuals. TCRdb's table, derived via immunoSEQ multiplex PCR, lists solely in-frame clones and lacks some. Among over 400,000 clones listed, 81% were seen once. The sequencing input was PBMCs. The receptors were gathered from a woman between 40 and 55 years old in good health. Some clones in this sample may be carry-over from other donors' samples.

The chain combines TRBV6-4 with TRBJ2-1, with 8 bases fitting TRBD2. The V segment lost 4 bases and the J segment 2 bases; nucleotides outside the gene matches: 4. This CDR3 is built from 15 residues. The germline CDR1 and CDR2 sequences are MRHNA and SNTAGT. CDR3 sequence: CASSGEAGAYNEQFF. The CDR3 nucleotides read TGTGCCAGCAGTGGGGAAGCGGGAGCCTACAATGAGCAGTTCTTC.

This clone occurred many times. V gene TRBV30 combines with J gene TRBJ1-1; 7 positions agree with TRBD1. V dropped 3 bases and J dropped 4; count of bases not matched to a gene: 8. CDR1 and CDR2 from the germline V gene are GTSNPN and SVGIG (reference sequence). This CDR3 has 14 residues. This CDR3 reads CAWSEGGVSTEAFF. In nucleotides, the CDR3 is TGTGCCTGGAGCGAAGGGGGCGTGAGCACTGAAGCTTTCTTT.

Comments on this clone: A far larger clone is a single base away, which makes a read error likely. Other DNA sequences within the sample encode an identical CDR3. The rearrangement uses TRBV6-7 and TRBJ2-4; D assignment may be TRBD1 or TRBD2 (5 bases each). TRBV6-7 is placed among ORFs of uncertain function. Trimming cost V 6 bases and J 3 bases, with 27 bases left between them. This CDR3 has 19 amino acids. CDR3 nucleotide sequence: TGTGCCAGCAGCCCCCGGGCCGAGGGGCTGTTAAAAGACAAAAACATTCAGTACTTC. Amino acid sequence: CASSPRAEGLLKDKNIQYF.

V and J are TRBV10-1 and TRBJ2-3, with no clear D. The V end was cut by 0 bases, the J end by 6 bases, with 10 bases between. Germline V gene lookup returns CDR1 WNHNN and CDR2 SYGVQD (reference sequence). The CDR3 is 14 residues long. For the CDR3, the DNA is TGCGCCAGCAGTGAGTCGACCGGGCTGGATACGCAGTATTTT. This gives the protein CASSESTGLDTQYF.

This chain joins TRBV18 and TRBJ2-3; D is possibly TRBD2 (5 bases). The CDR3 sequence is 13 residues long. Germline V lookup: CDR1 KGHSH, CDR2 LQKENI. Trimming pared 2 bases from V and 3 bases from J, leaving 6 bases between. The CDR3 sequence is CASSPTGTDTQYF. DNA of the CDR3: TGTGCCAGCTCACCAACGGGGACAGATACGCAGTATTTT.

The CDR3 nucleotides read TGCGCCAGCAGTGAGGGCGGGACAAGCTCCTACAATGAGCAGTTCTTC. Amino acid sequence: CASSEGGTSSYNEQFF. The chain links TRBV10-2 to TRBJ2-1; possibly TRBD1 or TRBD2 for D (6 bases each). The CDR3 covers 16 residues. Trimming took 2 bases from V and 0 from J, leaving 11 bases between them. Germline V gives CDR1 WSHSY, CDR2 SAAADI.

The J gene is TRBJ1-1, the V gene TRBV7-3; a weak D match, TRBD1 (6 bases). The germline V gene encodes CDR1 SGHTA and CDR2 FQGTGA. CDR3 size: 12 residues. Between the trimmed V and J ends, which lost 2 bases and 7 bases, there was a span of 8 bases. The CDR3, as DNA: TGTGCCAGCAGCTTAGCACAGGGTGAAGCTTTCTTT. Its protein product is CASSLAQGEAFF.

A word on this clone: A far larger clone differs by one base, so this is likely a read error. Other DNA sequences within the sample encode an identical CDR3. The CDR3 nucleotides are TGTGCCAGCAGTTCCGACGGGCTTAGACCTTACGAGCAGTACTTC. It codes for CASSSDGLRPYEQYF. V gene TRBV28 combines with J gene TRBJ2-7, with D unclear. V was trimmed by 4 bases and J by 4 bases, leaving 17 bases between them. The CDR3 is 15 residues long. The germline V gene has CDR1 MDHEN and CDR2 SYDVKM.

This chain joins TRBV9 and TRBJ2-5; 7 bases fit TRBD1. In germline, CDR1 is SGDLS, CDR2 YYNGEE. The CDR3 sequence is 15 residues long. Unmatched junction bases numbered 5, after V lost 0 bases and J lost 3 bases. The CDR3 DNA sequence: TGTGCCAGCAGCGTAGACGGACAGGAGGAAGAGACCCAGTACTTC. It is translated as CASSVDGQEEETQYF.

Regarding this clone: A far bigger clonotype differs at one base, so this is likely a read error. V gene TRBV2 combines with J gene TRBJ2-7; a weak D match, TRBD2 (5 bases). This CDR3 is 15 amino acids long. Germline assignment: CDR1 SNHLY and CDR2 FYNNEI. V lost 3 bases to trimming and J lost 0 bases, with 12 bases between them. In DNA, the CDR3 is TGTGCCAGCAGTGACGGACGGGGAGACTCCTACGAGCAGTACTTC. It translates to CASSDGRGDSYEQYF.